One and the same sample provided the 31 T cell receptor beta chains below, sequenced in a study of T-cell reconstitution after alpha-beta-depleted transplantation in children. Molecular barcoding with unique molecular identifiers was used for the TCRbeta library. From the PCR reads, TCRdb called clonotypes with MiXCR, one entry per CDR3 protein. There are hundreds of thousands of distinct CDR3 sequences in the sample; around 17% occur only once, and 3.3% lies in the top ten. The sample in question was PBMCs from the stem cell graft donor, obtained from the stem cell graft. The receptors shown here come from a human donor who donated a stem cell graft to a child with acute lymphoblastic leukemia.

The chain joins TRBV6-2 or TRBV6-3 to TRBJ2-2; D may correspond to TRBD1 or TRBD2 (6 bases each). The CDR3 is 18 residues long. Germline V lookup: CDR1 MNHEY, CDR2 SVGEGT. Trimming took off 0 bases at V and 1 base at J, with 15 bases between the two ends. The DNA for the CDR3 is TGTGCCAGCAGTTACTCGGAGATAGGGGGGCAGAACACCGGGGAGCTGTTTTTT. Protein sequence: CASSYSEIGGQNTGELFF.

This clonotype turned up a few times. V usage is TRBV15 and J usage is TRBJ2-1, with D possibly matching TRBD1 (7 bases). Trimming shortened V by 4 bases and J by 8 bases, and 21 bases separated the two germline ends. Germline V lookup: CDR1 LNHNV, CDR2 YYDKDF (reference sequence). This CDR3 has 16 amino acids. CDR3 region: CATSIPEEGAQDEQFF. In nucleotides, the CDR3 is TGTGCCACCAGCATTCCCGAGGAGGGGGCTCAGGATGAGCAGTTCTTC.

The chain combines TRBV15 with TRBJ2-5; the match to TRBD2 covers 10 bases. Per germline, CDR1 LNHNV and CDR2 YYDKDF (reference sequence). The J segment lost 5 bases and the V segment lost 0 bases, leaving 3 bases of the junction unmatched. The CDR3 is 15 residues long. This CDR3 is CATSRDRGLAETQYF. DNA of the CDR3: TGTGCCACCAGCAGAGATCGGGGACTAGCGGAGACCCAGTACTTC.

The rearrangement uses TRBV18 and TRBJ2-5, with TRBD2 matching over 9 bases. The V gene end was trimmed by 3 bases and the J gene end by 2 bases; junction bases not matched to a gene: 4. Germline CDR1 KGHSH, CDR2 LQKENI. CDR3 length: 15 amino acids. The CDR3 DNA is TGTGCCAGCTCACCCCGGACTAGCGCACAAGAGACCCAGTACTTC. It codes for CASSPRTSAQETQYF.

This clonotype occurred a few times. This chain connects TRBV9 to TRBJ1-1; a weak D match, TRBD1 (5 bases). The CDR3 covers 15 residues. Trimming left V 4 bases short and J 2 bases short, with 15 bases between. Germline V gene sequence: CDR1 SGDLS, CDR2 YYNGEE. CDR3 sequence (DNA): TGTGCCAGCAGCCCCCGACAGAGCGCAAACACTGAAGCTTTCTTT. Translation gives CASSPRQSANTEAFF.

Only a few counts were recorded for this clonotype. The chain combines TRBV7-9 with TRBJ2-5; 8 nucleotides line up with TRBD1. This CDR3 has 15 residues. Losses at the gene ends were 4 bases for V and 3 bases for J; bases not matched to a gene: 7. In germline, CDR1 is SEHNR, CDR2 FQNEAQ (reference sequence). CDR3 sequence: CASSSYRGSKETQYF. CDR3 coding DNA: TGTGCCAGCAGCTCGTACAGGGGGAGCAAAGAGACCCAGTACTTC.

This clonotype was seen a handful of times. The chain uses TRBV20-1 and TRBJ2-3; D gene uncertain. Trimming took off 4 bases at V and 1 base at J, with 9 bases between the two ends. Germline CDR1 DFQATT, CDR2 SNEGSKA (reference sequence). There are 13 residues in the CDR3. The CDR3 region is CSAMSSGTDTQYF. The CDR3, as DNA: TGCAGTGCTATGTCTTCCGGCACAGATACGCAGTATTTT.

The table lists this clonotype with a few counts. V is TRBV10-3 and J is TRBJ1-2; D may be TRBD1 (6 bases). Trimming took off 2 bases at V and 8 bases at J, with 15 bases between the two ends. The germline V gene encodes CDR1 ENHRY and CDR2 SYGVKD. The CDR3 runs 14 residues. The CDR3 region is CAISEQGFSDGYTF. The DNA for the CDR3 is TGTGCCATCAGTGAGCAGGGGTTCAGTGACGGCTACACCTTC.

There are a few counts of this clonotype. The chain carries TRBV12-3 or TRBV12-4 and TRBJ2-2; unclear D gene. This CDR3 is 15 amino acids long. Trimming pared 7 bases from V and 2 bases from J, leaving 14 bases between. DNA for the CDR3: TGTGCCAGCAACGTATTTGGATATAACACCGGGGAGCTGTTTTTT. Protein: CASNVFGYNTGELFF.

As to this clonotype: Its ends do not fully match the called genes, so a read error is possible. The rearrangement uses TRBV5-1 and TRBJ1-1; 10 bases align to TRBD1. The CDR3 has 16 amino acids. Germline V gene data show CDR1 as SGHRS and CDR2 as YFSETQ. The CDR3 loop reads CASSPRDRGGNTKAFF. DNA of the CDR3: TGCGCCAGCAGCCCCCGGGACAGGGGAGGGAACACTAAAGCTTTCTTT. The entire variable domain, with the rest obtained from reference TRBV5-1 and TRBJ1-1, is as follows: KAGVTQTPRYLIKTRGQQVTLSCSPISGHRSVSWYQQTPGQGLQFLFEYFSETQRNKGNFPGRFSGRQFSNSRSEMNVSTLELGDSALYLCASSPRDRGGNTKAFFGQGTRLTVV.

V and J are TRBV19 and TRBJ1-5; 8 bases line up with TRBD1. This CDR3 comprises 12 residues. Per germline, CDR1 LNHDA and CDR2 SQIVND (reference sequence). V was clipped by 8 bases and J by 7 bases; unmatched bases: 4. CDR3 region: CASRTGWQPQHF. The DNA of the CDR3 is TGTGCCAGTCGGACAGGGTGGCAGCCCCAGCATTTT.

CDR3 protein: CASSRRTSGRSHEQFF. DNA of the CDR3: TGTGCCAGCAGCCGTCGGACTAGCGGGAGGAGTCATGAGCAGTTCTTC. The chain uses TRBV3-1 and TRBJ2-1, with 14 positions matching TRBD2. Looked up from germline, CDR1 is LGHDT and CDR2 is YNNKEL (reference sequence). The CDR3 covers 16 residues. V lost 4 bases to trimming and J lost 8 bases; unmatched junction nucleotides: 7.

At least ten counts were recorded for this clonotype. V is TRBV7-9 and J is TRBJ2-1; 11 positions agree with TRBD2. The junction had 6 bases not matched to a gene; V was cut back by 5 bases and J by 0 bases. CDR1 is SEHNR, CDR2 FQNEAQ, per germline (reference sequence). The CDR3 runs 17 residues. The CDR3 bases are TGTGCCAGCAGCGATCTAGCGGGAGGCCGCTCCTACAATGAGCAGTTCTTC. Its translation: CASSDLAGGRSYNEQFF.

This clonotype has more than one count but fewer than ten. The chain links TRBV5-1 to TRBJ2-4; D tentatively reads TRBD1 or TRBD2 (5 bases each). The CDR3 loop spans 17 amino acids. With 3 bases removed from V and 0 bases from J, the gap between germline ends came to 16 bases. Germline V gene data show CDR1 as SGHRS and CDR2 as YFSETQ. This chain's CDR3 is CASSSLLGVGAKNIQYF. CDR3 nucleotide sequence: TGCGCCAGCAGCTCCTTATTGGGGGTGGGAGCCAAAAACATTCAGTACTTC.

In this sample, this clonotype turned up a few times. The chain combines TRBV9 with TRBJ1-3; tentative D call: TRBD1 (5 bases). The CDR3 spans 14 residues. The V gene's germline CDR1 is SGDLS and CDR2 YYNGEE. Trimming took off 4 bases at V and 4 bases at J, with 12 bases between the two ends. In DNA, the CDR3 is TGTGCCAGCAGCTCCGGGACGTTCGGAAACACCATATATTTT. Protein: CASSSGTFGNTIYF.

This chain links TRBV5-1 with TRBJ2-7; D possibly corresponds to TRBD1 (5 bases). CDR3 length: 16 residues. In germline, CDR1 is SGHRS, CDR2 YFSETQ. V lost 0 bases, J lost 0 bases, and 13 bases lay in between. CDR3 nucleotides: TGCGCCAGCAGCTTGGCCCTACAGGCGAGCTCCTACGAGCAGTACTTC. Translating it yields CASSLALQASSYEQYF. Full variable domain (missing parts from reference TRBV5-1 and TRBJ2-7): KAGVTQTPRYLIKTRGQQVTLSCSPISGHRSVSWYQQTPGQGLQFLFEYFSETQRNKGNFPGRFSGRQFSNSRSEMNVSTLELGDSALYLCASSLALQASSYEQYFGPGTRLTVT.

This clonotype has more than one count but fewer than ten. The genes are TRBV7-8 and TRBJ1-2, with 7 bases fitting TRBD1. There are 14 residues in the CDR3. Trimming took 5 bases from V and 4 from J; bases not matched to a gene: 7. Germline V gene sequence: CDR1 SGHVS, CDR2 FQNEAQ. CDR3 sequence (DNA): TGTGCCAGCAGCCCGATACAGGGGACCTATGGCTACACCTTC. Its translation: CASSPIQGTYGYTF.

The chain joins TRBV18 to TRBJ1-4; no reliable D call. This CDR3 region has 14 residues. Germline lookup yields CDR1 KGHSH and CDR2 LQKENI. V shed 6 bases and J shed 3 bases, with 11 bases lying between them. CDR3 loop: CASSHGSANEKLFF. The CDR3 DNA sequence: TGTGCCAGCTCTCACGGATCAGCTAATGAAAAACTGTTTTTT.

J is TRBJ1-4 and V is TRBV12-3 or TRBV12-4, with D unclear. The CDR3 runs 14 residues. Trimming took off 5 bases at V and 5 bases at J, with 12 bases between the two ends. CDR3 amino acids: CASSQYDRNEKLFF. Here the CDR3 DNA reads TGTGCCAGCAGTCAATACGACCGGAATGAAAAACTGTTTTTT.

A few counts support this clonotype. Written as DNA, the CDR3 is TGTGCCAGCAGCTTATCATTTGGTGTGGAGAGGACTAGCGAGAACACCGGGGAGCTGTTTTTT. It is translated as CASSLSFGVERTSENTGELFF. The chain carries TRBV7-6 and TRBJ2-2, with TRBD2 identical over 9 bases. J gave up 1 base and V 2 bases, and 17 bases lay outside the gene matches. Germline lookup yields CDR1 SGHVS and CDR2 FNYEAQ. This CDR3 spans 21 amino acids. Together with reference TRBV7-6 and TRBJ2-2, the CDR3 gives the full variable domain: GAGVSQSPRYKVTKRGQDVALRCDPISGHVSLYWYRQALGQGPEFLTYFNYEAQQDKSGLPNDRFSAERPEGSISTLTIQRTEQRDSAMYRCASSLSFGVERTSENTGELFFGEGSRLTVL.

The V gene is TRBV29-1, the J gene TRBJ2-3; 7 bases align to TRBD2. The germline V gene encodes CDR1 SQVTM and CDR2 ANQGSEA. The CDR3 covers 14 residues. J was trimmed by 5 bases and V by 3 bases; bases with no gene match: 8. CDR3 amino acids: CSVDPAGRRDTQYF. CDR3 DNA: TGCAGCGTTGACCCAGCGGGAAGAAGAGATACGCAGTATTTT.

This clonotype occurred a few times. The rearrangement joins TRBV5-5 to TRBJ2-7; a weak D match, TRBD2 (6 bases). CDR1 and CDR2 from the germline V gene are SGHKS and YYEKEE (reference sequence). The CDR3 extends over 16 amino acids. The V and J ends lost 0 bases and 4 bases respectively, with 17 bases between them. CDR3 sequence (DNA): TGTGCCAGCAGCTTGGCGGGAGTTCCCAGTATTTACGAGCAGTACTTC. As protein: CASSLAGVPSIYEQYF. Full variable domain (rest looked up from reference TRBV5-5 and TRBJ2-7): DAGVTQSPTHLIKTRGQQVTLRCSPISGHKSVSWYQQVLGQGPQFIFQYYEKEERGRGNFPDRFSARQFPNYSSELNVNALLLGDSALYLCASSLAGVPSIYEQYFGPGTRLTVT.

The table lists this clonotype with a few counts. This chain joins TRBV24-1 and TRBJ2-1; D is undetermined. Germline V gene sequence: CDR1 KGHDR, CDR2 SFDVKD. V was shortened by 3 bases and J by 0 bases, with 8 bases between the two germline ends. The CDR3 contains 15 residues. The CDR3 sequence is CATSDPIRSYNEQFF. The CDR3 nucleotides are TGTGCCACCAGTGATCCAATTCGCTCCTACAATGAGCAGTTCTTC.

This clonotype was seen at least ten times. Here the CDR3 DNA reads TGTGCCAGCAGTTACAGAACCCAAGAGACCCAGTACTTC. Its translation is CASSYRTQETQYF. The gene calls are TRBV12-3 or TRBV12-4 and TRBJ2-5; D is unclear. Trimming removed 4 bases from V and 1 base from J, with 7 bases in between. The length of the CDR3 is 13 residues.

This clonotype has just a few counts. This chain joins TRBV4-1 and TRBJ2-1; D remains ambiguous. There are 15 residues in the CDR3. V lost 0 bases and J lost 8, with 14 bases in between. Germline V gene lookup returns CDR1 MGHRA and CDR2 YSYEKL. CDR3 DNA: TGCGCCAGCAGCCAAGATGTCCAGTCGGAGTATGAGCAGTTCTTC. Its protein is CASSQDVQSEYEQFF.

The V call is TRBV5-1, the J call TRBJ1-2, with D unresolved. Germline CDR1 and CDR2: SGHRS and YFSETQ. The CDR3 has 16 amino acids. V lost 3 bases, J lost 0 bases, and 15 bases lay in between. The CDR3 DNA follows: TGCGCCAGCAGCTCGGACTGGACGCAGCCTAACTATGGCTACACCTTC. Amino acid sequence: CASSSDWTQPNYGYTF. Full variable domain (rest looked up from reference TRBV5-1 and TRBJ1-2): KAGVTQTPRYLIKTRGQQVTLSCSPISGHRSVSWYQQTPGQGLQFLFEYFSETQRNKGNFPGRFSGRQFSNSRSEMNVSTLELGDSALYLCASSSDWTQPNYGYTFGSGTRLTVV.

J is TRBJ2-7 and V is TRBV20-1; 16 bases map to TRBD2. The CDR3 has 18 amino acids. V lost 6 bases, J lost 4 bases, and 15 bases stayed unmatched. Germline CDR1 and CDR2: DFQATT and SNEGSKA (reference sequence). DNA for the CDR3: TGCAGTGCGGTCTCCGGGACTAGCGGGAGGGCTCAAGGGTACGAGCAGTACTTC. Residues: CSAVSGTSGRAQGYEQYF.

This clonotype was seen at least ten times. V is TRBV25-1 and J is TRBJ2-7, with 7 bases matching TRBD1. The CDR3 spans 19 residues. Germline CDR1 MGHDK, CDR2 SYGVNS. Trimming removed 2 bases from V and 3 bases from J; junction bases left unmatched: 19. CDR3 loop: CASSEKGGMGHGINYEQYF. The CDR3 region has the DNA TGTGCCAGCAGTGAAAAAGGGGGCATGGGACACGGGATTAACTACGAGCAGTACTTC.

The sample holds many counts of this clonotype. The rearrangement joins TRBV5-1 to TRBJ2-1, with D unclear. CDR1 SGHRS and CDR2 YFSETQ come from the germline V gene. This CDR3 has 12 amino acids. Between the trimmed V and J ends, which lost 2 bases and 7 bases, there was a span of 7 bases. This CDR3 is CASSLAGNEQFF. CDR3 nucleotides: TGCGCCAGCAGCTTAGCCGGGAATGAGCAGTTCTTC.

This clonotype occurred a few times. This chain joins TRBV9 and TRBJ2-1; 15 bases map to TRBD2. Germline V lookup: CDR1 SGDLS, CDR2 YYNGEE. V was clipped by 4 bases and J by 1 base; unmatched bases: 6. CDR3 length: 18 amino acids. The CDR3 here is CASSLRTSGRGSYNEQFF. The CDR3 DNA reads as TGTGCCAGCAGCCTAAGGACTAGCGGGAGGGGATCCTACAATGAGCAGTTCTTC. Together with reference TRBV9 and TRBJ2-1, the CDR3 gives the full variable domain: DSGVTQTPKHLITATGQRVTLRCSPRSGDLSVYWYQQSLDQGLQFLIQYYNGEERAKGNILERFSAQQFPDLHSELNLSSLELGDSALYFCASSLRTSGRGSYNEQFFGPGTRLTVL.

The rearrangement links TRBV7-2 to TRBJ2-3, with D possibly matching TRBD2 (6 bases). The CDR3 length is 17 residues. With 1 base removed from V and 0 bases from J, the gap between germline ends came to 14 bases. CDR1 SGHTA and CDR2 FQGNSA come from the germline V gene. The CDR3 reads CASSLGARSGSTDTQYF. CDR3 in DNA: TGTGCCAGCAGCTTAGGTGCCCGTAGCGGTAGCACAGATACGCAGTATTTT.